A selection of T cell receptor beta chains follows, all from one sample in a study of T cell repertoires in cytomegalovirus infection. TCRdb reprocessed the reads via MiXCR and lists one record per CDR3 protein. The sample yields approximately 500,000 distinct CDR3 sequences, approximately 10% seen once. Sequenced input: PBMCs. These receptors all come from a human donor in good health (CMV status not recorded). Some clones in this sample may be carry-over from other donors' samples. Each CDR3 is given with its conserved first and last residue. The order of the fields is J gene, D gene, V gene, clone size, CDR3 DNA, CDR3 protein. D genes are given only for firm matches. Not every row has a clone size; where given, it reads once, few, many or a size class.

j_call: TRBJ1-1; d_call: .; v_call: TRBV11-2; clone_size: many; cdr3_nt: TGTGCCAGCAGGAAAACAGGGAGGACTGAAGCTTTCTTT; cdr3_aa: CASRKTGRTEAFF
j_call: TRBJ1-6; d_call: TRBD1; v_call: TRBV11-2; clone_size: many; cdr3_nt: TGTGCCAGCACCTCACAGGGGGCTGGAAATTCACCCCTCCACTTT; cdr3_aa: CASTSQGAGNSPLHF
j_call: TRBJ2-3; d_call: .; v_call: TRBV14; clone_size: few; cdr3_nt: TGTGCCAGCAGCCACGTAAAAGGACGGAAATTGGATACGCAGTATTTT; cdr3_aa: CASSHVKGRKLDTQYF
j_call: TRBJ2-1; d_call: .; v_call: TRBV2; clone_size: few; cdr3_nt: TGTGCCAGCAGCCCTGTTGGTAGCTCTCAGGGTGAGCAGTTCTTC; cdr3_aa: CASSPVGSSQGEQFF
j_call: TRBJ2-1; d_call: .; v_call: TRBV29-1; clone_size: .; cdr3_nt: TGCAGCGTCCGACAGAGTAGAAATGAGCAGTTCTTC; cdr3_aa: CSVRQSRNEQFF
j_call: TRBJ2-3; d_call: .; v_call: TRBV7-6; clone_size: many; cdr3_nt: TGTGCCAGCAGCTTAGCGAGCGGTACGCAGTATTTT; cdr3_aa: CASSLASGTQYF
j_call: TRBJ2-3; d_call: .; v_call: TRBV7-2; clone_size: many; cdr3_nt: TGTGCCAGCAGCCAGAGGTCCCCAGGCGGCACTAGCACAGATACGCAGTATTTT; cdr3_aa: CASSQRSPGGTSTDTQYF
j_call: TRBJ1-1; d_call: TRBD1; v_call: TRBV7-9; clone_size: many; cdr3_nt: TGTGCCAGCAGCTCACTTCCGGGACAGGGTTACGGGGCTTTCTTT; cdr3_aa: CASSSLPGQGYGAFF
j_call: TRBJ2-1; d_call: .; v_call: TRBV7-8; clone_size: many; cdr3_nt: TGTGCCAGCAGCCGTCGGGACTTGAGGCAGAGTGAGCAGTTCTTC; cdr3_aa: CASSRRDLRQSEQFF
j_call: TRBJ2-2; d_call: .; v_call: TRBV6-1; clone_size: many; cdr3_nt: TGTGCCAGCAGTGAAGACCCCGGTCCCGGGGAGCTGTTTTTT; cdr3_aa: CASSEDPGPGELFF
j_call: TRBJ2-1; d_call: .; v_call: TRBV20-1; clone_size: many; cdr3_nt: TGCAGTGCTCCTTCCACCCAGAGAGGCTCCTACAATGAGCAGTTCTTC; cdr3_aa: CSAPSTQRGSYNEQFF
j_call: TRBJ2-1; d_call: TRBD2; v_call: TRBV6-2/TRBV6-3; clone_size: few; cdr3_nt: TGTGCCAGCAGTTACACCCTTACTAGCGGGGGAAATGAGCAGTTCTTC; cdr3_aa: CASSYTLTSGGNEQFF
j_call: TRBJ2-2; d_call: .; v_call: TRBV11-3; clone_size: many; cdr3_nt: TGTGCCAGCAGCTTAGCTCGCGGGCGAAACACCGGGGAGCTGTTTTTT; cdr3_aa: CASSLARGRNTGELFF
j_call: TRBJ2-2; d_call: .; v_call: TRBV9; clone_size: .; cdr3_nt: TGTGCCAGCAGCGTAGTGAGGGGCTTTAACACCGGGGAGCTGTTTTTT; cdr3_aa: CASSVVRGFNTGELFF
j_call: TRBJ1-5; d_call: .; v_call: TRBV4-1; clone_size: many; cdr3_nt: TGCGCCAGCAGCCCCCTCGGGACACTTAATCAGCCCCAGCATTTT; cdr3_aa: CASSPLGTLNQPQHF
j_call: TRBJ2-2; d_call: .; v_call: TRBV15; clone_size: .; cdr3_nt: TGTGCCACCAGCCGACCCGGACGGGACACCGGGGAGCTGTTTTTT; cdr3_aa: CATSRPGRDTGELFF
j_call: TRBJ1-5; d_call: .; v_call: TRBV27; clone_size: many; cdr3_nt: TGTGCCAGCAGGACGACGGCTTCCTATAGCAATCAGCCCCAGCATTTT; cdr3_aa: CASRTTASYSNQPQHF
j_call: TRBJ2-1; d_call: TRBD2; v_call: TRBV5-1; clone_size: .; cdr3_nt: TGCGCCAGCAGCTCCACTTTAGCGGGGAAAACTTACAATGAGCAGTTCTTC; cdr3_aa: CASSSTLAGKTYNEQFF
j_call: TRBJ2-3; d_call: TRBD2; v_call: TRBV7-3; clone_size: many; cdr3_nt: TGTGCCAGCAGCTTCCTTAGCGGGGGGTTGACAGATACGCAGTATTTT; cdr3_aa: CASSFLSGGLTDTQYF
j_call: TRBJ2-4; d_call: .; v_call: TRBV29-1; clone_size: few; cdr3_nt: TGCAGCGTTGAGGAAGGGACCAAAAACATTCAGTACTTC; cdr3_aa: CSVEEGTKNIQYF
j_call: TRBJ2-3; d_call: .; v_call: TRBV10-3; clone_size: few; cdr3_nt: TGTGCCATCAGTGGAGCTCAAGATACGCAGTATTTT; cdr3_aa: CAISGAQDTQYF
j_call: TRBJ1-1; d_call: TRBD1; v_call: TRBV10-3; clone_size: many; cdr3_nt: TGTGCCATCAGTGAGTCGTCAGGGGGAGACACTGAAGCTTTCTTT; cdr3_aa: CAISESSGGDTEAFF
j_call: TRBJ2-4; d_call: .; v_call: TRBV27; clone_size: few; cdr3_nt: TGTGCCAGCAGTTTCTTAAACATTCAGTACTTC; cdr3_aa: CASSFLNIQYF
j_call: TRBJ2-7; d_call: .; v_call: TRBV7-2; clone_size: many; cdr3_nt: TGTGCCAGCAGCTTAGGAGGCTTTACCTACGAGCAGTACTTC; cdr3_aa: CASSLGGFTYEQYF
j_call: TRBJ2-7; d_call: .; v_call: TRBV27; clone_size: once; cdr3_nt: TGTGCCAGCAGTTTAGGGGGGATGAGAGAGCAGTACTTC; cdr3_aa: CASSLGGMREQYF
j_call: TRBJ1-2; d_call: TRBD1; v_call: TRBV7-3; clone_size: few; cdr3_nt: TGTGCCAGCAGCTTAGGGACAGGGTTTGGCTACACCTTC; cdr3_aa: CASSLGTGFGYTF
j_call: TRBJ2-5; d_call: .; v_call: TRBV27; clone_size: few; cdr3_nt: TGTGCCAGCAGTTTATCGTGGGGCGGGGGCGGGGAGACCCAGTACTTC; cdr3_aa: CASSLSWGGGGETQYF
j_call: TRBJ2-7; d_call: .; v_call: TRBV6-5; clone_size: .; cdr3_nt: TGTGCCAGCAGTAAAGGGAGGCGAGTAACTTCTTACGAGCAGTACTTC; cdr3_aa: CASSKGRRVTSYEQYF
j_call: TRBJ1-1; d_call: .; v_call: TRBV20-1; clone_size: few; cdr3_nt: TGCAGTGCTAGAGATCTCAAGTGGAGCACTGAAGCTTTCTTT; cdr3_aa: CSARDLKWSTEAFF
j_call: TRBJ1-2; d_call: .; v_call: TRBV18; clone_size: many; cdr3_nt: TGTGCCAGCTCACGAAACCTTGAGCCGGACTATGGCTACACCTTC; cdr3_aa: CASSRNLEPDYGYTF
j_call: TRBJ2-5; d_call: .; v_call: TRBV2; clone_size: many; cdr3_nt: TGTGCCAGCAGTGAAGGACAGTACCAAGAGACCCAGTACTTC; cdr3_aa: CASSEGQYQETQYF
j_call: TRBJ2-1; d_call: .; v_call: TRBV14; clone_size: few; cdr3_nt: TGTGCCAGCAGCCAAGTCGGGGGCAGCTCCTACAATGAGCAGTTCTTC; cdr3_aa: CASSQVGGSSYNEQFF
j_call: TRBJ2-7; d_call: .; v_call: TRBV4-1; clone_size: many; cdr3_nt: TGCGCCAGCAGCCGAGAACCTGGGGTGGGCTACGAGCAGTACTTC; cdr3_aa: CASSREPGVGYEQYF
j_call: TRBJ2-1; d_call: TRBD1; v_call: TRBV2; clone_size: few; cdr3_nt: TGTGCCAGCAGTGGAACCGGGACAGCCAATGAGCAGTTCTTC; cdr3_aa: CASSGTGTANEQFF
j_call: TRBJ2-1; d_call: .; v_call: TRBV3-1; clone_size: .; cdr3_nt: TGTGCCAGCAGCCAAAATGCGGATGCGGATGAGCAGTTCTTC; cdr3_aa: CASSQNADADEQFF
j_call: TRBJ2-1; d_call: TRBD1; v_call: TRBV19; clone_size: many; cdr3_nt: TGTGCCAGTAGTAACCCTCGGACAGGCCGCTCCTACAATGAGCAGTTCTTC; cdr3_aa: CASSNPRTGRSYNEQFF
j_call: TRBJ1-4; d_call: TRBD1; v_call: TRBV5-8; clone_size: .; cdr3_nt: TGTGCCAGCAGCCCGGCCGGGACAGAGAATGAAAAACTGTTTTTT; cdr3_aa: CASSPAGTENEKLFF
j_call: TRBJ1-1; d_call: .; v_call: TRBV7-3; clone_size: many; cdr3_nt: TGTGCCAGCAGCTTACGGGGCGGGGGTGGCACTGAAGCTTTCTTT; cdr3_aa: CASSLRGGGGTEAFF
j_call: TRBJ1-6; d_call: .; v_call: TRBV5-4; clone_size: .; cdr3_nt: TGTGCCAGCAGCTTAAACAGGAGGAATTCACCCCTCCACTTT; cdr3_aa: CASSLNRRNSPLHF
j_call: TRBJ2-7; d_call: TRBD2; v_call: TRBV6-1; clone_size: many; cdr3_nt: TGTGCCAGCAGTGAAGGTTCCGCGCGGGAGCCTCTGGGCGAGCAGTACTTC; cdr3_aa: CASSEGSAREPLGEQYF
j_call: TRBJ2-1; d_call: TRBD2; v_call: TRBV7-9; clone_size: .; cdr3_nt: TGTGCCAGCAGCTTGGGACTAGCGGGGTTCCTCCCCCCTGCCCATGAGCAGTTCTTC; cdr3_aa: CASSLGLAGFLPPAHEQFF
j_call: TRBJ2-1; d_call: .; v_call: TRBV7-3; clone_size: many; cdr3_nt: TGTGCCAGCAGCTCTAACCCCTATAGCGGTTACAATGAGCAGTTCTTC; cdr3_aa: CASSSNPYSGYNEQFF
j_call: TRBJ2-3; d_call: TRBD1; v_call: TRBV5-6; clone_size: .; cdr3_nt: TGTGCCAGCACCTTAACGGGACAGAGCACAGATACGCAGTATTTT; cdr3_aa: CASTLTGQSTDTQYF
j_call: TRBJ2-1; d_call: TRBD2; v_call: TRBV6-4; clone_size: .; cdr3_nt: TGTGCCAGCAGCGAGAGCTGGGAGGGTCCCAATGAGCAGTTCTTC; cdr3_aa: CASSESWEGPNEQFF
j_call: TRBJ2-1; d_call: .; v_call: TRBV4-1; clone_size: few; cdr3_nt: TGCGCCAGCAGCGGTCTCCCCTGGGGTGAGCAGTTCTTC; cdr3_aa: CASSGLPWGEQFF
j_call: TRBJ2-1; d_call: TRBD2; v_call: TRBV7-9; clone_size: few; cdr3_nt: TGTGCCAGCAGCCTCACCTTGAAAAGCGGGGGGATAGAGTTCTTC; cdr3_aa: CASSLTLKSGGIEFF
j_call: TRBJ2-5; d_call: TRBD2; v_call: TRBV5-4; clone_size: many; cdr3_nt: TGTGCCAGCAGCCTCGGGGGGGGTGGAGAGACCCAGTACTTC; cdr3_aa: CASSLGGGGETQYF
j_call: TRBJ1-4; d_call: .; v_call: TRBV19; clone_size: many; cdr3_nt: TGTGCCAGCACTAAAATCGGAGGGAGAGTGGATGAAAAACTGTTTTTT; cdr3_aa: CASTKIGGRVDEKLFF
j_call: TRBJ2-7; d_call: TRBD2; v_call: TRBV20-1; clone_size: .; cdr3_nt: TGCAGTGCTAGAGATTCCGGGGGGGGCACTTCATTTATGTACGAGCAGTACTTC; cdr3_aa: CSARDSGGGTSFMYEQYF
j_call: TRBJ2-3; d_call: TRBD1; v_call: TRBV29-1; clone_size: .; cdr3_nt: TGCAGCGTTTCACAGGGGTTTAGCACAGATACGCAGTATTTT; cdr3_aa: CSVSQGFSTDTQYF
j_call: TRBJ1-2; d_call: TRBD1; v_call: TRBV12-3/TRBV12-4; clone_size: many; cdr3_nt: TGTGCCAGCAGTTTGGAGGGGGCGATCTATGGCTACACCTTC; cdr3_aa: CASSLEGAIYGYTF
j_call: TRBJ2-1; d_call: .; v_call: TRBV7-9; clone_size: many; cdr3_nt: TGTGCCAGCAGCCCTCCAGGGGCGCAGGGCAATGAGCAGTTCTTC; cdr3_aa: CASSPPGAQGNEQFF
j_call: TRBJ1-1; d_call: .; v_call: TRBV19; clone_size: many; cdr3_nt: TGTGCCACATTCGGGACATTGGGTTACACTGAAGCTTTCTTT; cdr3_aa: CATFGTLGYTEAFF
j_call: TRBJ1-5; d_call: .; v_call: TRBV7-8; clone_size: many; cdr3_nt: TGTGCCAGCAGCCCCCCATCGGCGGGGGTAGATCAGCCCCAGCATTTT; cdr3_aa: CASSPPSAGVDQPQHF
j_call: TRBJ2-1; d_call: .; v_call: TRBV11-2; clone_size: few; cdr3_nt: TGTGCCAGCAGCCTCTCCCTGGGCAGGGGCAATGAGCAGTTCTTC; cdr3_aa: CASSLSLGRGNEQFF